This T cell receptor beta chain derives from a study of T-cell reconstitution after alpha-beta-depleted transplantation in children (dated by TCRdb to about 2016). In the study overall: The study quantitatively tracked T-cell immune reconstitution after TCRalphabeta/CD19-depleted allogeneic hematopoietic cell transplantation in children using TCR repertoire profiling.

The meaning of the sample's treatment or condition label: allogeneic hematopoietic cell transplantation with graft depleted of TCRalphabeta T cells and CD19 B cells. TCRalphabeta/CD19-depleted allogeneic hematopoietic cell grafts were given to the transplant recipients, all of whom were children. Study-level results and caveats: In some patients, the high TCRbeta diversity seen at day 60 was put down to recipient T cells and intrathymic progenitors that had survived conditioning. About two months after transplant, the apparently early recovery of alphabetaT-cell counts reportedly depended on just several hundred clones that had expanded rapidly and came from non-depleted graft cells. Over subsequent months, a decline in hyperexpanded clone frequencies was noted, and after one year, T-cell counts and TCRbeta diversity were mostly ascribed to newly produced T cells.

The library came from PCR. These reads were obtained on an Illumina HiSeq 2500. To normalize quantification of the TCRbeta repertoire, the TCR libraries were built with molecular barcoding that relied on unique molecular identifiers. TCRdb ran its own pipeline on the public reads, namely fastp trimming at Q25 and MiXCR clone calling, and kept in-frame beta chains. Each CDR3 protein gets just one entry, which takes the most common genes and DNA from the rows behind it. The sample includes around 440,000 distinct CDR3 sequences, with roughly 15% observed a single time. The ten largest clones capture roughly 29% of the sample. The CDR3 covers 13 residues, taking in both the cysteine and the phenylalanine. The kept DNA is CDR3 alone, 39 bases in frame from the first base. CDR1 is given as SGHTA and CDR2 as FQGNSA, both from the germline V gene. Trimming takes 1 base from V and 3 bases from J, and the germline ends sit 7 bases apart.

This clonotype was recorded many times. What this receptor recognizes is not known. It has no much larger one-base neighbor in the sample; base qualities were not kept. The receptor was isolated from a boy under three years old who had a stem cell transplant for Wiskott-Aldrich syndrome, so the T cells may come from the graft donor. The starting material was PBMCs, mostly from graft donor cells, obtained 360 days after TCRalphabeta/CD19-depleted stem cell transplant. Here the chain combines TRBV7-2 and TRBJ2-7; the D gene cannot be named for sure. The DNA sequence is given as TGTGCCAGCAGCTTAGTTCCCCTCTACGAGCAGTACTTC. Translated, this gives CASSLVPLYEQYF.